Presented here are 26 T cell receptor beta chains from one specimen sequenced in a study of blood T cells in healthy people across ages. It was with a sample-barcoded 5' primer and a J-beta primer mix that a second PCR of about 6 to 12 cycles was run. Using its own MiXCR run on the 5' RACE reads, TCRdb lists one record per CDR3 protein. The table records over 1,500,000 distinct CDR3 sequences, about 50% of them present only once. The sequencing sample was made of blood. Receptors were obtained from a woman between 35 and 50 years old in good health.

This clonotype turned up a few times. V gene TRBV15 combines with J gene TRBJ2-7, with 7 bases matching TRBD1. The CDR3 is made up of 17 amino acids. The J segment lost 3 bases and the V segment lost 2 bases, leaving 13 bases of the junction unmatched. Germline CDR1 and CDR2: LNHNV and YYDKDF (reference sequence). The CDR3 protein is CATSRSTDRLPIYEQYF. DNA of the CDR3: TGTGCCACCAGCAGAAGCACGGACAGGTTGCCAATCTACGAGCAGTACTTC.

The chain joins TRBV7-9 to TRBJ2-7, with unresolved D. This CDR3 comprises 15 residues. The germline V and J ends were trimmed by 1 base and 3 bases, with 13 bases remaining between them. Germline V gene lookup returns CDR1 SEHNR and CDR2 FQNEAQ (reference sequence). The CDR3 nucleotides are TGTGCCAGCAGCTTAGAGTGGGTGGTAGGCTACGAGCAGTACTTC. It translates to CASSLEWVVGYEQYF.

This clonotype was observed a few times. This chain joins TRBV7-2 and TRBJ2-5, with 10 bases matching TRBD2. Germline V gives CDR1 SGHTA, CDR2 FQGNSA. The CDR3 sequence is 17 residues long. V shed 4 bases, J shed 1 base, and the junction held 9 bases outside the gene matches. The CDR3 DNA reads TGTGCCAGCAGCTATGGGGCTAGCGGGGGACCCCAAGAGACCCAGTACTTC. Translation: CASSYGASGGPQETQYF.

The rearrangement uses TRBV4-1 and TRBJ1-5; no clear D. V was clipped by 0 bases and J by 8 bases, with 8 bases between them. The CDR3 is 13 amino acids. CDR1 is MGHRA, CDR2 YSYEKL, per germline. The CDR3 spells CASSQEGWEPQHF. The CDR3 DNA is TGCGCCAGCAGCCAAGAAGGATGGGAGCCCCAGCATTTT.

The genes are TRBV28 and TRBJ1-2; D is undetermined. V was shortened by 8 bases and J by 2 bases, with 15 bases between the two germline ends. CDR1 and CDR2 (germline): MDHEN, SYDVKM. The CDR3 runs to 14 residues. The CDR3 nucleotides read TGTGCCAGCTCGGCCAGCCCCCTCAACTATGGCTACACCTTC. This codes for CASSASPLNYGYTF.

V usage is TRBV12-3 or TRBV12-4 and J usage is TRBJ2-5, with TRBD2 matching 13 bases. Trimming at V came to 6 bases and at J to 6 bases, leaving 16 bases not matched to a gene. The CDR3 runs 18 residues. In DNA form, the CDR3 reads TGTGCCAGCAGCCCCGGACTAGCGGGGGCCATATCTCAAAAGACCCAGTACTTC. Its protein is CASSPGLAGAISQKTQYF.

The count of this clonotype is one. The chain joins TRBV28 to TRBJ2-5; 8 bases are shared with TRBD2. CDR1 is MDHEN, CDR2 SYDVKM, per germline. Germline trimming cut 2 bases from V and 11 bases from J; bases unmatched to any gene: 16. This CDR3 spans 16 amino acids. CDR3 in amino acids: CASSLPLAGPNNEQYF. CDR3 coding DNA: TGTGCCAGCAGTTTACCCCTAGCGGGCCCTAACAATGAGCAGTACTTC.

The V and J genes are TRBV6-6 and TRBJ2-5, with unresolved D. Trimming stripped 3 bases from V and 3 bases from J, with 14 bases between. Germline V gives CDR1 MNHNY, CDR2 SVGAGI (reference sequence). The CDR3 covers 15 residues. The CDR3 loop is CASSYWPTGEETQYF. The CDR3 DNA sequence: TGTGCCAGCAGTTATTGGCCCACGGGCGAAGAGACCCAGTACTTC.

This chain connects TRBV29-1 to TRBJ2-3, with D hard to call. The CDR3 length is 12 residues. The V gene lost 2 bases and the J gene lost 4 bases, with 7 bases spanning the gap. Germline lookup yields CDR1 SQVTM and CDR2 ANQGSEA. DNA for the CDR3: TGCAGCGTTGAAAAGGTGCCAGATACGCAGTATTTT. It codes for CSVEKVPDTQYF.

V gene TRBV27 combines with J gene TRBJ1-2, with 8 bases matching TRBD1. V lost 6 bases to trimming and J lost 8 bases; unmatched junction nucleotides: 8. This CDR3 contains 13 residues. Germline V gene lookup returns CDR1 MNHEY and CDR2 SMNVEV (reference sequence). CDR3 sequence (DNA): TGTGCCAGCAGCGACAGGGGAAACGACGGCTACACCTTC. It specifies CASSDRGNDGYTF.

The gene calls are TRBV7-9 and TRBJ1-6; 7 bases agree with TRBD1. Germline V gives CDR1 SEHNR, CDR2 FQNEAQ (reference sequence). V trimming: 4 bases; J trimming: 0 bases; junction bases outside the gene matches: 6. The CDR3 spans 17 residues. CDR3: CASSYATGSSYNSPLHF. For the CDR3, the DNA is TGTGCCAGCAGCTATGCGACAGGGAGCTCCTATAATTCACCCCTCCACTTT.

This clonotype has just a few counts. This chain uses TRBV28 with TRBJ2-1, with D maybe TRBD2 (6 bases). Trimming left V 7 bases short and J 8 bases short, with 15 bases between. This CDR3 comprises 13 residues. CDR1 is MDHEN and CDR2 is SYDVKM in the germline V gene. CDR3 protein: CASTGGPGDEQFF. The CDR3, as DNA: TGTGCCAGCACCGGGGGACCGGGGGATGAGCAGTTCTTC.

As regards this clonotype: It may be a read error: a sequence one base away is much more abundant. This chain uses TRBV7-6 with TRBJ2-7, with a tentative D call TRBD2 (5 bases). The CDR3 has 14 amino acids. Per the germline V gene, CDR1 is SGHVS and CDR2 is FNYEAQ. CDR3 residues: CASGLASGTYEQYF. The CDR3 nucleotides read TGTGCCAGCGGCTTAGCGTCGGGGACCTACGAGCAGTACTTC. The full variable domain, in which reference TRBV7-6 and TRBJ2-7 provide the parts outside the CDR3, is GAGVSQSPRYKVTKRGQDVALRCDPISGHVSLYWYRQALGQGPEFLTYFNYEAQQDKSGLPNDRFSAERPEGSISTLTIQRTEQRDSAMYRCASGLASGTYEQYFGPGTRLTVT.

This clonotype was seen a handful of times. This rearrangement joins TRBV9 to TRBJ2-1; 11 positions match TRBD2. CDR3 size: 17 residues. The trim removed 0 bases at V and 10 bases at J, leaving 12 bases unmatched. CDR1 and CDR2 from the germline V gene are SGDLS and YYNGEE. DNA of the CDR3: TGTGCCAGCAGCGTAGCTACTACGTCTAGCGGGGGGCCAGAGCAGTTCTTC. Amino acids: CASSVATTSSGGPEQFF.

This clonotype was picked up a small number of times. The gene calls are TRBV15 and TRBJ2-4; 7 bases are shared with TRBD1. CDR1 and CDR2 (germline): LNHNV, YYDKDF (reference sequence). V shed 9 bases and J 3 bases; nucleotides not matched to a gene: 11. This CDR3 contains 15 residues. The CDR3 loop reads CATRERGHGKNIQYF. The CDR3 coding sequence is TGTGCCACAAGGGAAAGGGGGCATGGCAAAAACATTCAGTACTTC. Based on the CDR3 plus reference TRBV15 and TRBJ2-4, the full variable domain is DAMVIQNPRYQVTQFGKPVTLSCSQTLNHNVMYWYQQKSSQAPKLLFHYYDKDFNNEADTPDNFQSRRPNTSFCFLDIRSPGLGDTAMYLCATRERGHGKNIQYFGAGTRLSVL.

Remarks on this clonotype: At one end, the junction sequence differs from germline, possibly due to a read error. This sequence joins TRBV5-1 and TRBJ2-4; TRBD2 might be the D (5 bases). Germline CDR1 and CDR2: SGHRS and YFSETQ. The CDR3 has 17 amino acids. The CDR3 DNA follows: TGCGCCAGCAGCTTGGCCGCCGGGGAAGTAGCCAAAAACATTCGGTACTTC. Residues: CASSLAAGEVAKNIRYF.

This clonotype was picked up one time. This rearrangement joins TRBV6-2 or TRBV6-3 to TRBJ2-1; weak D call: TRBD1 (6 bases). The length of the CDR3 is 15 residues. The germline V gene encodes CDR1 MNHEY and CDR2 SVGEGT. Between the trimmed V and J ends, which lost 3 bases and 2 bases, there was a span of 11 bases. The CDR3 is CASSYGDTPYNEQFF. CDR3 nucleotide sequence: TGTGCCAGCAGTTATGGGGACACACCCTACAATGAGCAGTTCTTC.

This clonotype was seen more than once but under ten times. The chain has TRBV2 and TRBJ2-3; 7 bases match TRBD2. Trimming at V came to 6 bases and at J to 4 bases, leaving 7 bases not matched to a gene. The germline V gene has CDR1 SNHLY and CDR2 FYNNEI. The CDR3 totals 14 residues. The CDR3 region has the DNA TGTGCCAGCAGCGTCGGACTAGGGGCAGATACGCAGTATTTT. Its protein product is CASSVGLGADTQYF.

The V gene is TRBV7-2, the J gene TRBJ2-7; D perhaps matches TRBD2 (5 bases). V lost 4 bases, J lost 2 bases, and 12 bases lay in between. Looked up from germline, CDR1 is SGHTA and CDR2 is FQGNSA. CDR3 length equals 14 residues. DNA for the CDR3: TGTGCCAGCAGCTCGAGGACTGAAGCCTACGAGCAGTACTTC. It encodes CASSSRTEAYEQYF.

The chain has TRBV12-3 or TRBV12-4 and TRBJ1-5; TRBD1 agrees at 11 bases. With V trimmed by 0 bases and J by 6 bases, 13 bases remained unmatched. This CDR3 is 19 amino acids long. The CDR3 is CASSLAPQDRGPNSQPQHF. CDR3 nucleotides: TGTGCCAGCAGTTTAGCGCCTCAGGACAGGGGGCCAAATAGTCAGCCCCAGCATTTT.

This clonotype occurred a few times. V gene TRBV7-2 combines with J gene TRBJ2-3; TRBD1 agrees at 7 bases. The germline CDR1 and CDR2 sequences are SGHTA and FQGNSA. The CDR3 length is 15 residues. Trimming took 5 bases from V and 2 from J; bases not matched to a gene: 7. As DNA, the CDR3 is TGTGCCAGCAGCGCGACAGGGTGGGCCACAGATACGCAGTATTTT. Translation: CASSATGWATDTQYF.

J is TRBJ1-1 and V is TRBV6-5; D not certain. CDR1 is MNHEY and CDR2 is SVGAGI in the germline V gene. Between the trimmed V and J ends, which lost 2 bases and 1 base, there was a span of 17 bases. The CDR3 is made up of 17 amino acids. CDR3 sequence (DNA): TGTGCCAGCAGTTACCAAAAGAGTGCCGTGGCGAACACTGAAGCTTTCTTT. This sequence encodes CASSYQKSAVANTEAFF.

CDR3 DNA: TGTGCCAGCAGTTCGCTGGCTAGCCTCTACAATGAGCAGTTCTTC. It encodes CASSSLASLYNEQFF. The V call is TRBV6-2 or TRBV6-3, the J call TRBJ2-1, with D maybe TRBD2 (5 bases). This CDR3 region has 15 residues. The ends were cut back, 4 bases at V and 3 bases at J, with 13 bases in the middle. Germline V gene lookup returns CDR1 MNHEY and CDR2 SVGEGT.

In the case of this clonotype: Sequence at one end of the junction differs from germline and may be a read error. The chain couples TRBV6-5 to TRBJ2-5; D not certain. The CDR3 covers 16 residues. Germline CDR1 MNHEY, CDR2 SVGAGI. CDR3 nucleotide sequence: TGTACCAGCAGTCCCCAGCGTACCTTAATCCAAGAGACCCAGTACTTC. It encodes CTSSPQRTLIQETQYF.

The chain recombines TRBV7-9 with TRBJ1-2; the match to TRBD1 covers 8 bases. The CDR3 covers 15 residues. V lost 3 bases, J lost 4 bases, and 7 bases stayed unmatched. Looked up from germline, CDR1 is SEHNR and CDR2 is FQNEAQ (reference sequence). DNA of the CDR3: TGTGCCAGCAGCTTTGGACAGGGAGGTAGCTATGGCTACACCTTC. Its protein is CASSFGQGGSYGYTF.

This chain uses TRBV3-1 with TRBJ1-5, with D perhaps TRBD1 (6 bases). The CDR3 runs 12 residues. Trimming cost V 1 base and J 14 bases, with 12 bases left between them. Germline V gene data show CDR1 as LGHDT and CDR2 as YNNKEL (reference sequence). In DNA, the CDR3 is TGTGCCAGCAGCCAAGGCCCCGGGACAAAGCATTTT. It encodes CASSQGPGTKHF. Full variable domain (rest looked up from reference TRBV3-1 and TRBJ1-5): DTAVSQTPKYLVTQMGNDKSIKCEQNLGHDTMYWYKQDSKKFLKIMFSYNNKELIINETVPNRFSPKSPDKAHLNLHINSLELGDSAVYFCASSQGPGTKHFGDGTRLSIL.